These 30 T cell receptor beta chains were all obtained from the same sample, sequenced in a study of blood T cell repertoires in COVID-19. Assay used: immunoSEQ multiplex PCR; TCRdb lists only in-frame clones, some missing. The table has around 380,000 clones, 70% to 85% seen once. The material sequenced was peripheral blood. These receptors were taken from a human donor with acute or convalescent COVID-19. The donor label of this sample is uncertain.

V gene TRBV5-4 combines with J gene TRBJ2-7, with D uncertain. Germline V gives CDR1 SGHNT, CDR2 YYREEE (reference sequence). The CDR3 extends over 14 amino acids. V lost 4 bases and J lost 4, with 15 bases in between. The DNA for the CDR3 is TGTGCCAGCAGCCCTGACACAACCAATTACGAGCAGTACTTC. Its protein product is CASSPDTTNYEQYF.

About this clone itself: The germline gene is not matched at one end of the junction; a read error may be the cause. The chain is built from TRBV19 and TRBJ2-2, with D tentatively TRBD2 (6 bases). CDR3 size: 15 residues. The germline V gene has CDR1 LNHDA and CDR2 SQIVND (reference sequence). The CDR3 DNA reads TGTACCAGTAATAATTTCGGGGGACGAACCGGGGAGCTGTTTTTT. Translation gives CTSNNFGGRTGELFF.

This clone turned up a few times. CDR3 bases: TGTGCCAGCAGCTCGGTACCTCGAGACAGGGACTTTCGTGGAAACACCATATATTTT. It codes for CASSSVPRDRDFRGNTIYF. This sequence joins TRBV5-7 and TRBJ1-3, with 7 bases aligning to TRBD1. TRBV5-7 is filed as an ORF, its function uncertain. Trimming at V came to 3 bases and at J to 3 bases, leaving 18 bases not matched to a gene. The CDR3 loop spans 19 amino acids.

The chain combines TRBV27 with TRBJ2-7; 7 bases match TRBD2. Per germline, CDR1 MNHEY and CDR2 SMNVEV (reference sequence). The CDR3 covers 15 residues. J lost 2 bases, V lost 2 bases, and 6 bases had no gene match. The CDR3 region is CASSLKPSGAYEQYF. The DNA of the CDR3 is TGTGCCAGCAGTTTAAAGCCTAGCGGCGCCTACGAGCAGTACTTC.

The J gene is TRBJ2-3, the V gene TRBV1; TRBD2 reflects the table's D call only, with no check against the DNA. TRBV1 is designated a pseudogene. This CDR3 has 15 amino acids. CDR3 nucleotide sequence: TGCACCAGCAGCCAAGATTGTAGCAGAGCAGATACGCAGTATTTT. It yields the protein CTSSQDCSRADTQYF.

This chain uses TRBV7-9 with TRBJ2-1; the D is unclear. V gave up 3 bases and J gave up 8 bases, with 14 bases separating them. Germline loops: CDR1 SEHNR, CDR2 FQNEAQ (reference sequence). This CDR3 comprises 14 residues. The CDR3, as DNA: TGTGCCAGCAGCTTCTTTAATAGATCCCATGAGCAGTTCTTC. Translated, it gives CASSFFNRSHEQFF.

This chain joins TRBV18 and TRBJ1-1; 8 positions match TRBD1. Germline lookup yields CDR1 KGHSH and CDR2 LQKENI. CDR3 length: 13 residues. With V trimmed by 2 bases and J by 4 bases, 0 bases remained unmatched. The DNA for the CDR3 is TGTGCCAGCTCACCAACAGGGGGCACTGAAGCTTTCTTT. It encodes CASSPTGGTEAFF.

The chain has TRBV10-1 and TRBJ2-2; tentatively, D is TRBD1 (5 bases). Germline V gene sequence: CDR1 WNHNN, CDR2 SYGVQD (reference sequence). This CDR3 has 13 residues. V lost 4 bases and J 6 bases, leaving 9 bases between the germline ends. For the CDR3, the DNA is TGCGCCAGCAGTGCCGTAGGGGCCGGGGAGCTGTTTTTT. Encoded protein: CASSAVGAGELFF.

The rearrangement uses TRBV27 and TRBJ2-2, with D possibly matching TRBD1 (6 bases). This CDR3 region has 17 residues. Trimming shortened V by 1 base and J by 6 bases, and 18 bases separated the two germline ends. CDR1 and CDR2 from the germline V gene are MNHEY and SMNVEV (reference sequence). As DNA, the CDR3 is TGTGCCAGCAGTTTATATTTTGGGGGCGCCCCACCCGGGGAGCTGTTTTTT. Its protein product is CASSLYFGGAPPGELFF.

This chain joins TRBV7-2 and TRBJ1-2, with D unresolved. The CDR3 length is 14 residues. V was shortened by 1 base and J by 3 bases, with 9 bases between the two germline ends. Per the germline V gene, CDR1 is SGHTA and CDR2 is FQGNSA. The CDR3 is CASSLDRTYYGYTF. CDR3 coding DNA: TGTGCCAGCAGCTTAGACAGAACCTACTATGGCTACACCTTC.

Comments on this clone: At the DNA level, this CDR3 is encoded by other sequences in the same sample as well. The chain couples TRBV19 to TRBJ1-1, with D possibly being TRBD1 (6 bases). Germline V gene data show CDR1 as LNHDA and CDR2 as SQIVND (reference sequence). The CDR3 contains 14 residues. The ends were cut back, 8 bases at V and 0 bases at J, with 13 bases in the middle. The CDR3 DNA reads as TGTGCCAGTTCACCGGGGGGCTTGAACACTGAAGCTTTCTTT. This sequence encodes CASSPGGLNTEAFF. Filled out from reference TRBV19 and TRBJ1-1, the complete variable domain reads DGGITQSPKYLFRKEGQNVTLSCEQNLNHDAMYWYRQDPGQGLRLIYYSQIVNDFQKGDIAEGYSVSREKKESFPLTVTSAQKNPTAFYLCASSPGGLNTEAFFGQGTRLTVV.

V and J are TRBV29-1 and TRBJ1-5, with 7 bases identical to TRBD1. The CDR3 spans 14 residues. V lost 7 bases to trimming and J lost 0 bases; unmatched junction nucleotides: 6. Looked up from germline, CDR1 is SQVTM and CDR2 is ANQGSEA. The CDR3 sequence is CSATTGNSNQPQHF. CDR3 nucleotides: TGCAGCGCCACGACAGGGAATAGCAATCAGCCCCAGCATTTT.

The rearrangement links TRBV2 to TRBJ1-6, with 10 positions matching TRBD1. CDR1 is SNHLY and CDR2 is FYNNEI in the germline V gene. The trim removed 6 bases at V and 5 bases at J, leaving 4 bases unmatched. The CDR3 sequence is 15 residues long. CDR3 nucleotide sequence: TGTGCCAGCAGGGGAGGGACAGGGGATAATTCACCCCTCCACTTT. Translating gives CASRGGTGDNSPLHF.

The rearrangement uses TRBV7-7 and TRBJ2-5; 8 nucleotides line up with TRBD2. This CDR3 region has 15 residues. The V and J ends lost 5 bases and 5 bases, in that order; junction bases with no gene match: 10. The germline CDR1 and CDR2 sequences are SSHAT and FNYEAQ (reference sequence). The CDR3 is CASSPARGGGETQYF. CDR3 DNA: TGTGCCAGCAGCCCCGCACGGGGGGGCGGGGAGACCCAGTACTTC.

J is TRBJ1-2 and V is TRBV18, with 7 nucleotides matching TRBD1. The trim removed 6 bases at V and 4 bases at J, leaving 5 bases unmatched. CDR1 is KGHSH and CDR2 is LQKENI in the germline V gene. The CDR3 length is 13 residues. This chain's CDR3 is CASSAQGGYGYTF. As DNA, the CDR3 is TGTGCCAGCTCTGCCCAGGGGGGCTATGGCTACACCTTC.

The chain combines TRBV15 with TRBJ1-6; 9 nucleotides line up with TRBD1. V gave up 8 bases and J gave up 0 bases; unmatched junction bases: 8. This CDR3 comprises 17 residues. Germline loops: CDR1 LNHNV, CDR2 YYDKDF (reference sequence). CDR3 DNA: TGTGCCACCTCCGGGACAGGGACCAGCTCCTATAATTCACCCCTCCACTTT. Its protein product is CATSGTGTSSYNSPLHF.

The V gene is TRBV11-2, the J gene TRBJ1-3; 9 bases agree with TRBD1. Germline loops: CDR1 SGHAT, CDR2 FQNNGV. This CDR3 region has 17 residues. Germline trimming cut 1 base from V and 6 bases from J; bases unmatched to any gene: 10. For the CDR3, the DNA is TGTGCCAGCAGCTTAGTCTTGCTCCGGGACAGGGTAAACACCATATATTTT. Translation: CASSLVLLRDRVNTIYF.

The CDR3 is CASTLAGVVQETQYF. The CDR3 DNA reads as TGTGCCAGCACCCTTGCGGGGGTTGTCCAAGAGACCCAGTACTTC. The rearrangement links TRBV2 to TRBJ2-5; 7 positions agree with TRBD2. CDR3 length: 15 residues. Germline lookup yields CDR1 SNHLY and CDR2 FYNNEI. J gave up 1 base and V 7 bases, and 9 bases lay outside the gene matches.

A single count supports this clone. The rearrangement links TRBV19 to TRBJ1-2; perhaps TRBD1 as D (6 bases). The CDR3 contains 14 residues. The ends were cut back, 4 bases at V and 8 bases at J, with 17 bases in the middle. The germline V gene encodes CDR1 LNHDA and CDR2 SQIVND (reference sequence). The CDR3 here is CASSSLFEDSGYTF. CDR3 coding DNA: TGTGCCAGTAGTAGCCTCTTCGAGGACAGCGGCTACACCTTC.

This clone was seen once. The rearrangement joins TRBV19 to TRBJ2-7; weak D call: TRBD1 (6 bases). Germline V gene lookup returns CDR1 LNHDA and CDR2 SQIVND (reference sequence). This CDR3 contains 13 residues. V shed 6 bases and J shed 0 bases, with 9 bases lying between them. Written as DNA, the CDR3 is TGTGCCAGTAGGCAGGGGACCTCCTACGAGCAGTACTTC. Translating gives CASRQGTSYEQYF.

Of note for this clone: The sample has other DNA sequences that encode this CDR3 too. The genes are TRBV4-1 and TRBJ2-1, with D perhaps matching TRBD1 (5 bases). Trimming stripped 4 bases from V and 4 bases from J, with 14 bases between. CDR3 length: 15 amino acids. The V gene's germline CDR1 is MGHRA and CDR2 YSYEKL. Written as DNA, the CDR3 is TGCGCCAGCAGCCCCTCAACCGACAGTTACAATGAGCAGTTCTTC. Residues: CASSPSTDSYNEQFF.

This chain uses TRBV10-1 with TRBJ1-1, with a tentative D call TRBD1 (6 bases). V was cut by 6 bases and J by 1 base, with 12 bases left in between. CDR1 is WNHNN and CDR2 is SYGVQD in the germline V gene (reference sequence). CDR3 length: 14 residues. The CDR3 nucleotides read TGCGCCAGCAGAGAACAGGGACCGAACACTGAAGCTTTCTTT. Translation gives CASREQGPNTEAFF.

This sequence joins TRBV23-1 and TRBJ2-1, with 7 bases identical to TRBD1. TRBV23-1 is an open reading frame, and its role is uncertain. This CDR3 spans 17 amino acids. V lost 4 bases and J lost 0; bases outside the gene matches: 9. CDR3 protein: CASSLKGAGISYNEQFF. The CDR3 DNA sequence: TGCGCCAGCAGTCTAAAGGGGGCCGGAATCTCCTACAATGAGCAGTTCTTC.

The chain employs TRBV4-1 and TRBJ2-7, with a weak D call TRBD2 (5 bases). Germline values: CDR1 MGHRA, CDR2 YSYEKL. Trimming stripped 4 bases from V and 1 base from J, with 14 bases between. The CDR3 totals 15 residues. CDR3 residues: CASSRLGLGSYEQYF. DNA for the CDR3: TGCGCCAGCAGCCGCCTCGGACTGGGATCCTACGAGCAGTACTTC.

The V gene is TRBV27, the J gene TRBJ2-7; no clear D. Germline loops: CDR1 MNHEY, CDR2 SMNVEV (reference sequence). This CDR3 spans 13 amino acids. The V and J ends lost 2 bases and 1 base respectively, with 6 bases between them. This CDR3 is CASSLVSSYEQYF. CDR3 DNA sequence: TGTGCCAGCAGTTTAGTTAGTTCCTACGAGCAGTACTTC.

The sample holds a few counts of this clone. J is TRBJ1-6 and V is TRBV3-1 (or the pseudogene TRBV3-2), with a possible D match to TRBD1 (5 bases). Germline values: CDR1 LGHDT, CDR2 YNNKEL (reference sequence). The ends were cut back, 7 bases at V and 9 bases at J, with 13 bases in the middle. This CDR3 comprises 13 residues. DNA of the CDR3: TGTGCCAGCACCATTCGGGGGGGTTCACCCCTCCACTTT. The encoded protein is CASTIRGGSPLHF.

V is TRBV5-1 and J is TRBJ1-2; a possible D gene is TRBD1 (6 bases). The germline CDR1 and CDR2 sequences are SGHRS and YFSETQ. V was cut by 5 bases and J by 7 bases, with 12 bases left in between. This CDR3 spans 12 amino acids. The CDR3 region has the DNA TGCGCCAGCAGTGGGGGCGTTTCTGGCTACACCTTC. As protein: CASSGGVSGYTF.

The chain couples TRBV11-2 to TRBJ2-7; D is ambiguous. The V gene lost 2 bases and the J gene lost 1 base, with 9 bases spanning the gap. This CDR3 is 14 amino acids long. Germline V gene lookup returns CDR1 SGHAT and CDR2 FQNNGV. CDR3 nucleotides: TGTGCCAGCAGCTTACAACCTAGTTCCTACGAGCAGTACTTC. This sequence encodes CASSLQPSSYEQYF.

This clone was detected once. This sequence joins TRBV18 and TRBJ2-3, with unresolved D. V dropped 6 bases and J dropped 6 bases, with 10 bases sitting between them. The CDR3 loop spans 12 amino acids. The germline CDR1 and CDR2 sequences are KGHSH and LQKENI. The CDR3 DNA is TGTGCCAGCTCTTCTTCCGGGGATACGCAGTATTTT. It specifies CASSSSGDTQYF.

Note on this clone: A much bigger clone sits one base away, suggesting this may be a read error. The rearrangement joins TRBV9 to TRBJ1-1; TRBD1 matches 8 bases. The V gene's germline CDR1 is SGDLS and CDR2 YYNGEE. The V segment lost 4 bases and the J segment 1 base; nucleotides outside the gene matches: 3. This CDR3 region has 14 residues. CDR3 protein: CASSLGQGNTEAFF. CDR3 DNA: TGTGCCAGCAGCTTAGGACAGGGGAACACTGAAGCTTTCTTT.